The 18 T cell receptor beta chains below were found in one sample sequenced in a study of T cells in women clearing cervical HPV infection. Sequenced by immunoSEQ multiplex PCR; TCRdb stores in-frame clones only, minus some. The table lists approximately 31,000 clones. Sequences were obtained from blood buffy coat. These receptors were collected from a woman aged 18-70 years with a cervical HPV16 infection that either progressed to CIN3+ or cleared (not recorded which).

In the case of this clone: The read ends 3 residues before the CDR3 terminus; that terminus is restored from the germline J gene. This chain links TRBV5-1 with TRBJ1-1; possible D gene TRBD1, 6 bases. V was shortened by 6 bases and J by 7 bases, with 16 bases between the two germline ends. Germline-derived CDR1 and CDR2 are SGHRS and YFSETQ. This CDR3 contains 13 residues. CDR3 bases read: TGCGCCAGCATGGGAGGGACATTAAATGAA. It codes for CASMGGTLNE. The entire CDR3 sequence reads CASMGGTLNEAFF.

In the case of this clone: The read ends 3 residues before the CDR3 terminus; that terminus is restored from the germline J gene. This sequence joins TRBV5-1 and TRBJ2-3; no definite D call. Germline assignment: CDR1 SGHRS and CDR2 YFSETQ. The V end lost 4 bases, the J end lost 1 base, and 10 bases lay between the germline ends. The CDR3 has 14 amino acids. The CDR3 loop reads CASSPGTGTDTQYF. CDR3 DNA, as far as it was read: TGCGCCAGCAGCCCAGGAACTGGCACAGATACG.

Details on this clone: The observed sequence ends 3 residues before the CDR3 terminus, with the missing tail filled in from the germline J gene. The J gene is TRBJ2-2, the V gene TRBV6-2 or TRBV6-3; tentative D call: TRBD1 (5 bases). Trimming removed 4 bases from V and 5 bases from J, with 8 bases in between. The CDR3 covers 13 residues. Per germline, CDR1 MNHEY and CDR2 SVGEGT. CDR3 region: CASSFAGTGELFF. The part of the CDR3 DNA that was read is TGTGCCAGCAGTTTCGCAGGGACCGGGGAG.

As to this clone: The missing CDR3 end, 3 residues past where the read stops, is filled in from the germline J gene. This rearrangement joins TRBV3-1 (or the pseudogene TRBV3-2) to TRBJ2-7; the D call may be TRBD1 or TRBD2 (5 bases each). V was clipped by 4 bases and J by 0 bases, with 16 bases between them. CDR1 and CDR2 (germline): LGHDT, YNNKEL (reference sequence). The CDR3 is 16 residues long. The DNA read from the CDR3 is TGTGCCAGCAGCCCAGGGAGCCGACCCCTCTCCTACGAG. Its protein is CASSPGSRPLSYE. The complete CDR3 protein is CASSPGSRPLSYEQYF.

Points on this clone: The read ends 3 residues shy of where the CDR3 ends; the end is completed using the germline J gene. The genes are TRBV7-6 and TRBJ2-3; D not certain. Trimming left V 5 bases short and J 6 bases short, with 9 bases between. The CDR3 is made up of 12 amino acids. Per the germline V gene, CDR1 is SGHVS and CDR2 is FNYEAQ. The DNA read from the CDR3 is TGTGCCAGCAGCCGGTGGGCGGATACG. Its translation is CASSRWADT. The full CDR3 protein reads CASSRWADTQYF.

Comment on this clone: Germline and junction disagree at one end, which may indicate a read error. With the read ending 3 residues before the CDR3 end, the germline J gene is used to fill in that end. The rearrangement links TRBV6-2 or TRBV6-3 to TRBJ2-6; weak D call: TRBD2 (6 bases). The CDR3 is 15 residues long. Germline lookup yields CDR1 MNHEY and CDR2 SVGEGT. The chain's CDR3 is CASSYRDSGANVLTF. The sequenced part of the CDR3 DNA is TGTGCCAGCAGTTACAGGGACTCTGGGGCCAATGTC.

With regard to this clone: The read ends 3 residues shy of where the CDR3 ends; the end is completed using the germline J gene. V gene TRBV2 combines with J gene TRBJ1-1; a weak D match, TRBD1 (5 bases). The germline V gene encodes CDR1 SNHLY and CDR2 FYNNEI. The CDR3 has 13 residues. V was cut by 8 bases and J by 0 bases, with 10 bases left in between. CDR3 region: CASGGNVNTEAFF. The CDR3 DNA, read in part, is TGTGCCAGCGGGGGGAACGTGAACACTGAA.

As concerns this clone: Sequencing ends 3 residues short of the CDR3 end; the germline J gene provides the rest. V and J are TRBV7-3 and TRBJ2-3; 13 nucleotides match TRBD2. The CDR3 has 18 amino acids. The ends lost 2 bases at V and 0 bases at J; junction bases unmatched: 5. The germline V gene has CDR1 SGHTA and CDR2 FQGTGA. CDR3 residues: CASSLSGGLAGSTDTQYF. CDR3 bases read: TGTGCCAGCAGCTTATCGGGGGGACTAGCGGGGAGCACAGATACG. The full variable domain, in which reference TRBV7-3 and TRBJ2-3 provide the parts outside the CDR3, is GAGVSQTPSNKVTEKGKYVELRCDPISGHTALYWYRQSLGQGPEFLIYFQGTGAADDSGLPNDRFFAVRPEGSVSTLKIQRTERGDSAVYLCASSLSGGLAGSTDTQYFGPGTRLTVL.

Turning to this clone: The read terminates 3 residues ahead of where the CDR3 ends, so the germline J gene completes it. This chain links TRBV29-1 with TRBJ2-5; D is possibly TRBD1 or TRBD2 (6 bases each). The ends were cut back, 3 bases at V and 5 bases at J, with 19 bases in the middle. This CDR3 contains 15 residues. CDR1 is SQVTM and CDR2 is ANQGSEA in the germline V gene. Partial CDR3 DNA: TGCAGCGTTGAGGCGTGGAGGGGGAGAGTCGAGACC. Encoded protein: CSVEAWRGRVET. The entire CDR3 sequence reads CSVEAWRGRVETQYF.

In the case of this clone: The CDR3 goes on 3 residues after the read ends, and that part is filled in from the germline J gene. The J gene is TRBJ2-7, the V gene TRBV7-9, with a tentative D call TRBD2 (7 bases). V was cut by 5 bases and J by 5 bases, with 19 bases left in between. The CDR3 is 15 residues long. CDR1 SEHNR and CDR2 FQNEAQ come from the germline V gene (reference sequence). CDR3: CASSPRGGLNNEQYF. The part of the CDR3 DNA that was read is TGTGCCAGCAGCCCCAGAGGGGGACTAAATAACGAG.

Comments on this clone: The read halts 3 residues ahead of the CDR3 end, with the missing end drawn from the germline J gene. The chain joins TRBV5-1 to TRBJ2-5, with TRBD2 matching over 12 bases. Trimming took 6 bases from V and 5 from J; bases not matched to a gene: 11. In germline, CDR1 is SGHRS, CDR2 YFSETQ. The CDR3 is made up of 16 amino acids. CDR3 DNA (partial): TGCGCCAGCACAACTCAGACTAGCGGGGGATCCGAGACC. As protein: CASTTQTSGGSET. The whole CDR3 protein is CASTTQTSGGSETQYF.

About this clone: With the read ending 3 residues before the CDR3 end, the germline J gene is used to fill in that end. V gene TRBV19 combines with J gene TRBJ2-3; 9 nucleotides match TRBD1. The CDR3 totals 14 residues. The ends lost 5 bases at V and 6 bases at J; junction bases unmatched: 6. Germline values: CDR1 LNHDA, CDR2 SQIVND (reference sequence). The part of the CDR3 DNA that was read is TGTGCCAGTAGTTTGGGACAGGGAGTGGATACG. It yields the protein CASSLGQGVDT. The full CDR3 sequence reads CASSLGQGVDTQYF. Drawing the rest from reference TRBV19 and TRBJ2-3, the complete variable domain is DGGITQSPKYLFRKEGQNVTLSCEQNLNHDAMYWYRQDPGQGLRLIYYSQIVNDFQKGDIAEGYSVSREKKESFPLTVTSAQKNPTAFYLCASSLGQGVDTQYFGPGTRLTVL.

On this clone itself: With the read ending 3 residues before the CDR3 end, the germline J gene is used to fill in that end. This rearrangement joins TRBV20-1 to TRBJ2-3; 7 bases fit TRBD1. The ends lost 7 bases at V and 0 bases at J; junction bases unmatched: 13. CDR3 length equals 16 residues. Germline V gene sequence: CDR1 DFQATT, CDR2 SNEGSKA (reference sequence). The CDR3 loop reads CSVSRTGPGSTDTQYF. The sequenced CDR3 bases are TGCAGTGTTTCTCGGACAGGCCCCGGCAGCACAGATACG.

Worth noting for this clone: Read coverage stops 3 residues before the CDR3 terminus; the germline J gene supplies the remainder. The genes are TRBV6-2 or TRBV6-3 and TRBJ2-1; TRBD1 is a possible D gene (6 bases). The CDR3 has 14 residues. V lost 6 bases, J lost 9 bases, and 18 bases lay in between. Per germline, CDR1 MNHEY and CDR2 SVGEGT. The CDR3 sequence: CASRGRGNTGEQFF. The CDR3 DNA, read in part, is TGTGCCAGCAGAGGCAGGGGCAATACAGGTGAG.

About this clone: The observed sequence ends 3 residues before the CDR3 terminus, with the missing tail filled in from the germline J gene. V is TRBV15 and J is TRBJ1-4; maybe TRBD1 (6 bases). Trimming removed 4 bases at V and 5 bases at J, with 11 bases between. Per germline, CDR1 LNHNV and CDR2 YYDKDF (reference sequence). The CDR3 extends over 14 amino acids. CDR3 amino acids: CATSKGGGNEKLFF. CDR3 bases read: TGTGCCACCAGCAAAGGGGGGGGGAATGAAAAA. Full variable domain (outside the CDR3, taken from reference TRBV15 and TRBJ1-4): DAMVIQNPRYQVTQFGKPVTLSCSQTLNHNVMYWYQQKSSQAPKLLFHYYDKDFNNEADTPDNFQSRRPNTSFCFLDIRSPGLGDTAMYLCATSKGGGNEKLFFGSGTQLSVL.

On this clone itself: The CDR3 end lies 3 residues beyond the end of the read and is filled in from the germline J gene. The rearrangement joins TRBV7-2 to TRBJ2-1; 8 nucleotides line up with TRBD1. CDR3 size: 15 residues. Germline assignment: CDR1 SGHTA and CDR2 FQGNSA. V was pared by 4 bases and J by 2 bases, with 4 bases of the junction left unmatched. CDR3 sequence: CASSSTGGAYNEQFF. The sequenced part of the CDR3 DNA is TGTGCCAGCAGCTCCACAGGGGGTGCCTACAATGAG.

Concerning this clone: The observed sequence ends 3 residues before the CDR3 terminus, with the missing tail filled in from the germline J gene. V and J are TRBV7-2 and TRBJ2-5; a weak D match, TRBD2 (5 bases). Trimming took 4 bases from V and 5 from J, leaving 17 bases between them. This CDR3 has 15 residues. CDR1 is SGHTA and CDR2 is FQGNSA in the germline V gene. CDR3 sequence reads: CASSSSGLERETQYF. Incomplete CDR3 DNA: TGTGCCAGCAGCTCGTCAGGACTCGAGCGGGAGACC.

A remark on this clone: The read stops 3 residues short of the end of the CDR3; the missing end is completed from the germline J gene. J is TRBJ2-7 and V is TRBV30; 14 bases are a match to TRBD2. Germline V gene data show CDR1 as GTSNPN and CDR2 as SVGIG (reference sequence). J lost 2 bases, V lost 0 bases, and 12 bases had no gene match. The CDR3 covers 19 residues. The CDR3 loop is CAWSVTIWTSGRPTYEQYF. The part of the CDR3 DNA that was read is TGTGCCTGGAGTGTAACCATCTGGACTAGCGGGAGGCCGACCTACGAG.